Following are 10 T cell receptor beta chains from one sample sequenced in a study of cytomegalovirus exposure and HLA in healthy donors. Both 60 Vbeta primers and 13 Jbeta primers went into the PCR. Sequenced by immunoSEQ multiplex PCR; TCRdb stores in-frame clones only, minus some. The data hold 80,000 to 95,000 clones, with 86% observed a single time. Sequenced: PBMCs. Receptors originate from a man aged 25 to 40 in good health and CMV-seropositive.

J is TRBJ1-2 and V is TRBV5-4, with no clear D. The CDR3 has 14 residues. Germline loops: CDR1 SGHNT, CDR2 YYREEE (reference sequence). V lost 0 bases and J lost 3, with 9 bases in between. CDR3 DNA: TGTGCCAGCAGCTTGGGTCCGGCGGACTATGGCTACACCTTC. Encoded protein: CASSLGPADYGYTF. Using reference TRBV5-4 and TRBJ1-2 for the parts outside the CDR3, the full variable domain is ETGVTQSPTHLIKTRGQQVTLRCSSQSGHNTVSWYQQALGQGPQFIFQYYREEENGRGNFPPRFSGLQFPNYSSELNVNALELDDSALYLCASSLGPADYGYTFGSGTRLTVV.

The chain employs TRBV2 and TRBJ1-5; D is possibly TRBD1 (5 bases). Germline CDR1 reads SNHLY; CDR2 reads FYNNEI. CDR3 length: 11 residues. Deletions cut 6 bases from V and 15 bases from J, with 15 bases between. CDR3 sequence: CASRDTRDLHF. CDR3 sequence (DNA): TGTGCCAGCAGGGATACGCGGGACCTGCATTTT.

As DNA, the CDR3 is TGTGCCTGGAGTGTCCTAGGGAGGCAGTTCTTC. Its protein product is CAWSVLGRQFF. The chain has TRBV30 and TRBJ2-1; D is possibly TRBD2 (5 bases). CDR1 GTSNPN and CDR2 SVGIG come from the germline V gene (reference sequence). V gave up 0 bases and J gave up 12 bases, with 9 bases separating them. The CDR3 spans 11 residues. Drawing the rest from reference TRBV30 and TRBJ2-1, the complete variable domain is SQTIHQWPATLVQPVGSPLSLECTVEGTSNPNLYWYRQAAGRGLQLLFYSVGIGQISSEVPQNLSASRPQDRQFILSSKKLLLSDSGFYLCAWSVLGRQFFGPGTRLTVL.

The gene calls are TRBV6-1 and TRBJ1-5, with a tentative D call TRBD1 (5 bases). The CDR3 extends over 13 amino acids. V lost 6 bases and J lost 4, with 10 bases in between. Germline assignment: CDR1 MNHNS and CDR2 SASEGT. The CDR3 region has the DNA TGTGCCAGCAGCCCTGACAGAAATCAGCCCCAGCATTTT. This sequence encodes CASSPDRNQPQHF.

This rearrangement joins TRBV2 to TRBJ2-3, with D perhaps matching TRBD2 (5 bases). V dropped 3 bases and J dropped 5 bases, with 12 bases sitting between them. Germline CDR1 is SNHLY and CDR2 is FYNNEI. CDR3 size: 14 residues. The CDR3 nucleotides are TGTGCCAGCAGTGAGATCACTAGGGAAGATACGCAGTATTTT. Protein: CASSEITREDTQYF. The entire variable domain, with the rest obtained from reference TRBV2 and TRBJ2-3, is as follows: EPEVTQTPSHQVTQMGQEVILRCVPISNHLYFYWYRQILGQKVEFLVSFYNNEISEKSEIFDDQFSVERPDGSNFTLKIRSTKLEDSAMYFCASSEITREDTQYFGPGTRLTVL.

The chain employs TRBV2 and TRBJ1-3, with TRBD1 matching 11 bases. Germline V lookup: CDR1 SNHLY, CDR2 FYNNEI. CDR3 size: 17 residues. V dropped 1 base and J dropped 4; count of bases not matched to a gene: 6. The CDR3 spells CASSEVWDRGTGNTIYF. CDR3 sequence (DNA): TGTGCCAGCAGTGAAGTATGGGACAGGGGGACAGGAAACACCATATATTTT.

The chain carries TRBV11-3 and TRBJ2-7; possible D gene TRBD2, 6 bases. CDR1 SGHNT and CDR2 YENEEA come from the germline V gene. V was clipped by 0 bases and J by 2 bases, with 11 bases between them. The CDR3 contains 15 residues. The chain's CDR3 is CASSLDGSGAYEQYF. The CDR3 nucleotides are TGTGCCAGCAGCTTAGACGGTTCGGGAGCCTACGAGCAGTACTTC.

The chain employs TRBV27 and TRBJ1-1; D unclear. Per germline, CDR1 MNHEY and CDR2 SMNVEV (reference sequence). The CDR3 runs to 17 residues. V lost 3 bases to trimming and J lost 10 bases, with 27 bases between them. CDR3 in amino acids: CASSFVLGRKRPWRAFF. The DNA for the CDR3 is TGTGCCAGCAGTTTCGTATTGGGTAGGAAGCGGCCTTGGAGAGCTTTCTTT.

The V and J genes are TRBV6-4 and TRBJ1-1; a weak D match, TRBD1 (5 bases). The CDR3 sequence is 13 residues long. CDR1 and CDR2 from the germline V gene are MRHNA and SNTAGT. V was cut by 6 bases and J by 1 base, with 9 bases left in between. CDR3 region: CASRKTANTEAFF. CDR3 nucleotides: TGTGCCAGCAGAAAGACAGCGAACACTGAAGCTTTCTTT.

The chain is built from TRBV30 and TRBJ2-5; the D gene is possibly TRBD1 (5 bases). Germline-derived CDR1 and CDR2 are GTSNPN and SVGIG (reference sequence). This CDR3 has 16 residues. V was clipped by 2 bases and J by 0 bases, with 16 bases between them. The CDR3 DNA sequence: TGTGCCTGGAGTATAGGGGTTGGGGCTTACCAAGAGACCCAGTACTTC. It encodes CAWSIGVGAYQETQYF.